The source of this T cell receptor beta chain is a study of shared clonotypes between healthy human individuals. The method was immunoSEQ multiplex PCR; TCRdb's version includes in-frame clones alone and lacks a portion of them. The table lists roughly 2.4 million clones, approximately 96% of them singletons, with approximately 0.13% in the top ten. Deletions cut 5 bases from V and 7 bases from J, with 18 bases between. The germline V gene has CDR1 MDHEN and CDR2 SYDVKM. The CDR3 consists of 15 residues. This clone was counted a few times. Input material: naive CD4+ T cells sorted from blood. Subset indicated: CD45RA+ positively selected. This chain uses TRBV28 with TRBJ1-5; the D gene is possibly TRBD1 (6 bases). This TCR was sampled from a young man in good health. DNA for the CDR3: TGTGCCAGCAGTCCGCCGGGGGGCGGAGGCCAGCCCCAGCATTTT. Translated, it gives CASSPPGGGGQPQHF.